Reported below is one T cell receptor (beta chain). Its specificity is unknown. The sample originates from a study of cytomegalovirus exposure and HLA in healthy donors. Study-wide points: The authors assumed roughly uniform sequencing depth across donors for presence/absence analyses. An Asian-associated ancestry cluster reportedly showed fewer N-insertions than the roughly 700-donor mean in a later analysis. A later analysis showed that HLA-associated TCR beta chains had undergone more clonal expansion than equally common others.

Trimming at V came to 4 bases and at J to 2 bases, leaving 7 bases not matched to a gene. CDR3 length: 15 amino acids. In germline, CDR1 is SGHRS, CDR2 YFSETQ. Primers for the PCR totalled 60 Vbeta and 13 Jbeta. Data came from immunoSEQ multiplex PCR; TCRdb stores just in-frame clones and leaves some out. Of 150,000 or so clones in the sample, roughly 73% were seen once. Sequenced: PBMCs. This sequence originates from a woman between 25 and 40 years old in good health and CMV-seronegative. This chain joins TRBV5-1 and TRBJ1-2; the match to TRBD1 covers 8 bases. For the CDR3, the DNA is TGCGCCAGCAGCCCGGGGGACAGGTCAAACTATGGCTACACCTTC. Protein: CASSPGDRSNYGYTF. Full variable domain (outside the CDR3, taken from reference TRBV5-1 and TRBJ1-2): KAGVTQTPRYLIKTRGQQVTLSCSPISGHRSVSWYQQTPGQGLQFLFEYFSETQRNKGNFPGRFSGRQFSNSRSEMNVSTLELGDSALYLCASSPGDRSNYGYTFGSGTRLTVV.